This TCR beta chain is from a study of identical twins. TCRdb ran MiXCR on the 5' RACE reads and lists one entry per CDR3 protein. The sample records 250,000 or so distinct CDR3 sequences, about 8% being singletons. These data were likewise used in another study, on yellow fever vaccine responses in identical twins. According to that study: On the reported evidence, twins' vaccine T cell responses seemed partly convergent and partly personalized.

Material: CD8+ T cells sorted from blood. This clonotype was obtained from a woman in her late teens or twenties in good health.

As DNA, the CDR3 is TGCAGTGCTAGAGATAGGGACAGGGGGCATATTAACTATGGCTACACCTTC. This codes for CSARDRDRGHINYGYTF. The V and J genes are TRBV20-1 and TRBJ1-2, with 12 bases identical to TRBD1. Losses at the gene ends were 0 bases for V and 1 base for J; bases not matched to a gene: 6. Germline lookup yields CDR1 DFQATT and CDR2 SNEGSKA (reference sequence). This CDR3 is built from 17 residues.